This TCR beta chain was recorded in a study of cytomegalovirus exposure and HLA in healthy donors. V lost 1 base and J lost 5; bases outside the gene matches: 5. The length of the CDR3 is 14 residues. Germline V gene data show CDR1 as SEHNR and CDR2 as FQNEAQ (reference sequence). Study-level points and caveats: Whilst most TCR sequences proved rare, a subset of public TCRs occurred across many donors.

Concerning this clone: No antigen is known for it.

The primer mix had 60 Vbeta and 13 Jbeta primers. Sequenced by immunoSEQ multiplex PCR; TCRdb stores in-frame clones only, minus some. Of about 300,000 clones in the sample, 86% were seen once. The clonotype was recovered from a man in his forties in good health and CMV-seropositive. The sample consisted of PBMCs. The genes are TRBV7-9 and TRBJ2-7, with 7 bases identical to TRBD1. CDR3 protein: CASSLGQGTHEQYF. The CDR3 DNA is TGTGCCAGCAGCTTAGGACAGGGCACCCACGAGCAGTACTTC.